A selection of T cell receptor beta chains follows, all from one sample in a study of shared clonotypes between healthy human individuals. Measured with immunoSEQ multiplex PCR; TCRdb has only the in-frame clones, and not every one. This table has roughly 1 million clones, about 80% appearing once. The sample comprised memory CD4+ T cells sorted from blood. The receptors shown here come from a man aged 18 to 30 in good health. The CDR3 runs from the conserved cysteine through the conserved F or W. Each record gives: V gene, D gene, J gene, clone size, CDR3 DNA, CDR3 protein. D genes are given only for firm matches. Not every row has a clone size; where given, it reads once, few, many or a size class.

TRBV7-2	NA	TRBJ1-2	NA	TGTGCCAGCAGCTCCTCCAACTATGGCTACACCTTC	CASSSSNYGYTF
TRBV6-1	NA	TRBJ1-4	NA	TGTGCCAGCAGTGAACCTTCGGGGGCTGGGGAAAAACTGTTTTTT	CASSEPSGAGEKLFF
TRBV5-6	NA	TRBJ1-2	NA	TGTGCCAGCAGGGGCGGAAACCCCAATGGCTACACCTTC	CASRGGNPNGYTF
TRBV7-9	NA	TRBJ2-7	NA	TGTGCCAGCAGCTTGGACACTCAGGGAGAGCAGTACTTC	CASSLDTQGEQYF
TRBV19	TRBD1	TRBJ1-2	NA	TGTGCCAGTAACCTGGTGGGGACAGGGGGCAAAAACTATGGCTACACCTTC	CASNLVGTGGKNYGYTF
TRBV27	TRBD2	TRBJ2-2	NA	TGTGCCAGCAGTTTAAACGGGCCGGGGGGGACCGGGGAGCTGTTTTTT	CASSLNGPGGTGELFF
TRBV5-6	TRBD1	TRBJ2-1	NA	TGTGCCAGCAGCTCCCTGATGACAGGGAGCTCCTACAATGAGCAGTTCTTC	CASSSLMTGSSYNEQFF
TRBV11-2	NA	TRBJ2-2	NA	TGTGCCAGCAGCTTAGCGTGGAACACCGGGGAGCTGTTTTTT	CASSLAWNTGELFF
TRBV5-6	TRBD1	TRBJ2-5	NA	TGTGCCAGCAGCTCGACCGGGACAGCGTATCAAGAGACCCAGTACTTC	CASSSTGTAYQETQYF
TRBV18	NA	TRBJ2-7	NA	TGTGCCAGCTCATCCTCCGGCCTTTCCTACGAGCAGTACTTC	CASSSSGLSYEQYF
TRBV7-9	TRBD1	TRBJ1-5	many	TGTGCCAGCAGCCGAGAACAGGGGATCGGAGGTCAGCCCCAGCATTTT	CASSREQGIGGQPQHF
TRBV2	TRBD2	TRBJ2-5	NA	TGTGCCAGCAGTGGGCTAGCGGGAGCGGAGGAGACCCAGTACTTC	CASSGLAGAEETQYF
TRBV7-2	NA	TRBJ1-6	once	TGTGCCAGCAGCTTTGGCTCCTATAATTCACCCCTCCACTTT	CASSFGSYNSPLHF
TRBV6-5	TRBD1	TRBJ1-1	NA	TGTGCCAGCAGAGTTATGGGACAGGGAGGCCCTGAAGCTTTCTTT	CASRVMGQGGPEAFF
TRBV18	NA	TRBJ2-5	NA	TGTGCCAGCTCACCACGACAGGGAGGGGGAGAGACCCAGTACTTC	CASSPRQGGGETQYF
TRBV2	NA	TRBJ2-3	NA	TGTGCCAGCAGTGAAGGGTCGTCTAGCACATATACGCAGTATTTT	CASSEGSSSTYTQYF
TRBV7-2	NA	TRBJ1-2	NA	TGTGCCAGCAGCCCGGACGGACAGAACTATGGCTACACCTTC	CASSPDGQNYGYTF
TRBV15	TRBD1	TRBJ1-6	few	TGTGCCACCAGCAGGGCCTCCGGGACAGGGCGTTCCCTCCACTTT	CATSRASGTGRSLHF
TRBV18	TRBD2	TRBJ2-3	NA	TGTGCCAGCTCACCACCGGGACTAGCGGGGGGTACAGATACGCAGTATTTT	CASSPPGLAGGTDTQYF
TRBV6-5	NA	TRBJ2-3	NA	TGTGCCAGCAGTTACGCCTCAGGTCACACAGATACGCAGTATTTT	CASSYASGHTDTQYF
TRBV9	NA	TRBJ2-1	NA	TGTGCCAGCAGCCTGAGGCCGGGGGGCGCCTACAATGAGCAGTTCTTC	CASSLRPGGAYNEQFF
TRBV10-3	NA	TRBJ1-4	NA	TGTGCCATCAGCCGATCGACAGACAGTGCCCGTTTT	CAISRSTDSARF
TRBV10-1	NA	TRBJ1-5	NA	TGCGCCAGCAAGGGGAGAGATCAGCCCCAGCATTTT	CASKGRDQPQHF
TRBV30	TRBD1	TRBJ2-1	NA	TGTGCCTGGAGTGTACGAAGGGGGACAGGGAATGAGCAGTTCTTC	CAWSVRRGTGNEQFF
TRBV25-1	NA	TRBJ2-5	NA	TGTGCCAGCAGTGAAGGCCGGCAGGGTCGGGGGGAGACCCAGTACTTC	CASSEGRQGRGETQYF
TRBV5-6	TRBD1	TRBJ2-3	NA	TGTGCCAGCAGCCGAGGACAGGCACGCACAGATACGCAGTATTTT	CASSRGQARTDTQYF
TRBV29-1	TRBD1	TRBJ2-7	NA	TGCAGCGTACAGGGGGCCGTGGCTTACGAGCAGTACTTC	CSVQGAVAYEQYF
TRBV10-3	NA	TRBJ1-2	few	TGTGCCATCAGTGGCTCGACGGGGGACTATGGCTACACCTTC	CAISGSTGDYGYTF
TRBV4-3	TRBD2	TRBJ2-1	NA	TGCGCCAGCAGCCAACACCCTAGCGGGAGCGTCTCCTACAATGAGCAGTTCTTC	CASSQHPSGSVSYNEQFF
TRBV6-5	NA	TRBJ1-4	once	TGTGCCAGCAGTTCCTGGAACGAAAAACTGTTTTTT	CASSSWNEKLFF
TRBV2	TRBD1	TRBJ2-3	NA	TGTGCCAGCAGTGAAATATCGTGGGACAGGGGAGTAGATACGCAGTATTTT	CASSEISWDRGVDTQYF
TRBV21-1	NA	TRBJ2-7	NA	TGTGCCAGCAGCAAGGGGACTCCTCATTACTTTTCCTACGAGCAGTACTTC	CASSKGTPHYFSYEQYF
TRBV5-1	NA	TRBJ1-4	NA	TGCGCCAGCAGCTTTTTAGGGGTTAATGAAAAACTGTTTTTT	CASSFLGVNEKLFF
TRBV2	NA	TRBJ1-2	many	TGTGCCAGCAGTGAGGGGGGAGGCTATGGCTACACCTTC	CASSEGGGYGYTF
TRBV10-2	TRBD1	TRBJ1-1	NA	TGCGCCAGCAACAAAGGGGGACAGCTTATGAACACTGAAGCTTTCTTT	CASNKGGQLMNTEAFF
TRBV2	TRBD2	TRBJ2-5	NA	TGTGCCAGCAGTGAAGGGGGGGGAGAGACCCAGTACTTC	CASSEGGGETQYF
TRBV6-1	NA	TRBJ1-1	NA	TGTGCCAGCAGTGGGAGTGGAGGGAACACTGAAGCTTTCTTT	CASSGSGGNTEAFF
TRBV6-6	NA	TRBJ2-5	NA	TGTGCCAGCAGTCCCCCCAACAGTCAAGAGACCCAGTACTTC	CASSPPNSQETQYF
TRBV29-1	TRBD1	TRBJ2-7	NA	TGCAGCGTCTGGACAGGGGGCAACGAGCAGTACTTC	CSVWTGGNEQYF
TRBV5-1	TRBD1	TRBJ2-7	NA	TGCGCCAGTTCCGACAGGGAAGGAGCCGAGCAGTACTTC	CASSDREGAEQYF
TRBV9	NA	TRBJ2-1	NA	TGTGCCAGCAGCGCCCGGTTACTTCAGAATGAGCAGTTCTTC	CASSARLLQNEQFF
TRBV11-2	TRBD2	TRBJ2-2	few	TGTGCCAGCAGACTAGCGGGGGGTAGCGGGGAGCTGTTTTTT	CASRLAGGSGELFF
TRBV29-1	NA	TRBJ1-2	once	TGCAGCGTTGAACGACGGGACTATGGCTACACCTTC	CSVERRDYGYTF
TRBV30	TRBD2	TRBJ2-5	once	TGTGCCTGGAGTCCGGGACTACAAGAGACCCAGTACTTC	CAWSPGLQETQYF
TRBV28	NA	TRBJ2-7	few	TGTGCCAGCAGTTTCGTGAGGTACGAGCAGTACTTC	CASSFVRYEQYF